The rows below give T cell receptor beta chains drawn from one sample of a study of CD8+ T cells in alopecia areata. The data were produced by immunoSEQ multiplex PCR, yet TCRdb's version contains in-frame clones alone and is incomplete. The table lists around 300,000 clones, about 60% of them singletons. Sample: CD4+ T cells sorted from blood, taken around week 53, from a patient treated with tofacitinib. The receptors were sampled from a human donor with alopecia areata. Both conserved end residues are part of each CDR3. The order of the fields is D gene, J gene, clone size, V gene, CDR3 protein, CDR3 DNA. D genes are given only for firm matches. Not every row has a clone size; where given, it reads once, few, many or a size class.

D: TRBD1
J: TRBJ1-1
size: -
V: TRBV29-1
CDR3: CSVEPQGKNTEAFF
DNA: TGCAGCGTTGAACCACAGGGGAAGAACACTGAAGCTTTCTTT

D: -
J: TRBJ1-6
size: -
V: TRBV5-1
CDR3: CASSLEGLPSGPLHF
DNA: TGCGCCAGCAGCTTGGAGGGTCTCCCGAGTGGACCCCTCCACTTT

D: -
J: TRBJ2-2
size: once
V: TRBV28
CDR3: CASSLLTTDTGELFF
DNA: TGTGCCAGCAGTTTACTGACGACAGACACCGGGGAGCTGTTTTTT

D: -
J: TRBJ2-5
size: few
V: TRBV5-6
CDR3: CASSPGVMEETQYF
DNA: TGTGCCAGCAGCCCGGGAGTGATGGAAGAGACCCAGTACTTC

D: TRBD1
J: TRBJ2-2
size: few
V: TRBV29-1
CDR3: CSGQGVNAGELFF
DNA: TGCAGCGGACAGGGGGTTAACGCCGGGGAGCTGTTTTTT

D: TRBD1
J: TRBJ1-6
size: -
V: TRBV30
CDR3: CAWSGGTGNSPLHF
DNA: TGTGCCTGGAGTGGTGGGACAGGGAATTCACCCCTCCACTTT

D: -
J: TRBJ1-1
size: few
V: TRBV6-4
CDR3: CASSDSEEAFF
DNA: TGTGCCAGCAGTGACTCGGAAGAAGCTTTCTTT

D: TRBD2
J: TRBJ2-5
size: -
V: TRBV5-6
CDR3: CASSFGGAPETQYF
DNA: TGTGCCAGCAGCTTCGGGGGGGCCCCGGAGACCCAGTACTTC

D: -
J: TRBJ2-1
size: -
V: TRBV6-6
CDR3: CASSPTGLYNEQFF
DNA: TGTGCCAGCAGTCCGACGGGACTGTACAATGAGCAGTTCTTC

D: -
J: TRBJ2-1
size: -
V: TRBV4-3
CDR3: CASSQGILSVEQFF
DNA: TGCGCCAGCAGCCAAGGGATCTTGTCCGTTGAGCAGTTCTTC